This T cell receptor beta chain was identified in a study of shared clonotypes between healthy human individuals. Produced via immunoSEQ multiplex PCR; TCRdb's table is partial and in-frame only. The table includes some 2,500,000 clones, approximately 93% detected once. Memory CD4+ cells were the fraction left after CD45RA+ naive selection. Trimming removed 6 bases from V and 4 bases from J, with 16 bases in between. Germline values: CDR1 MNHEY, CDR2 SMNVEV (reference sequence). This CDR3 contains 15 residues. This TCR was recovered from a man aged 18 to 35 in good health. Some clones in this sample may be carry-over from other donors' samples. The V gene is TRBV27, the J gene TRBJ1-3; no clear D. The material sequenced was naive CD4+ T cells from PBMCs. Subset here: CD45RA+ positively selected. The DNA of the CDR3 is TGTGCCAGCAGCCCATCGCGGTTGGCGGGAAACACCATATATTTT. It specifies CASSPSRLAGNTIYF.